These T cell receptor beta chains were read from a single sample in a study of Tregs in tolerant kidney transplant recipients. The table came from immunoSEQ multiplex PCR; TCRdb's copy has only in-frame clones and leaves some out. The data show roughly 250,000 clones, with 65% to 85% seen just once and under 0.65% held by the top ten. Sequenced sample: CD4+ T cells from blood. These receptors all come from a human donor in good health. CDR3s include the opening cysteine and the closing phenylalanine or tryptophan. The D gene is left open where the match is weak. Size is omitted from some rows. Given values are once, few, many or a class for expanded clones.

TRBD1	-	TRBV10-3	TRBJ1-2	CAIQIRGQGDNYGYTF	TGTGCCATCCAGATTAGGGGACAGGGCGATAACTATGGCTACACCTTC
TRBD1	-	TRBV27	TRBJ2-2	CASCDRGPRGELFF	TGTGCCAGCTGTGACAGGGGCCCGAGGGGGGAGCTGTTTTTT
TRBD1	-	TRBV4-2	TRBJ2-7	CASSQAAGTGPTSSYEQYF	TGTGCCAGCAGCCAAGCCGCCGGGACAGGCCCAACGAGCTCCTACGAGCAGTACTTC
-	-	TRBV6-5	TRBJ2-7	CASSYDGGNEQYF	TGTGCCAGCAGTTACGACGGGGGCAACGAGCAGTACTTC
-	-	TRBV19	TRBJ1-2	CASSIPGTHYGYTF	TGTGCCAGTAGTATACCCGGGACACACTATGGCTACACCTTC
-	-	TRBV5-1	TRBJ2-5	CASSLGPGTGGETQYF	TGCGCCAGCAGCTTGGGTCCAGGAACGGGTGGAGAGACCCAGTACTTC
-	-	TRBV6-5	TRBJ2-3	CASSYSPTGADTQYF	TGTGCCAGCAGTTACTCACCGACGGGGGCCGATACGCAGTATTTT
-	-	TRBV11-2	TRBJ2-4	CASSLESNIQYF	TGTGCCAGCAGCTTAGAGAGTAACATTCAGTACTTC
-	-	TRBV2	TRBJ2-7	CASSDTGSREQYF	TGTGCCAGCAGTGATACTGGGTCACGGGAGCAGTACTTC
-	once	TRBV4-2	TRBJ2-6	CASSQEGVPISGANVLTF	TGTGCCAGCAGCCAAGAAGGTGTTCCTATCTCTGGGGCCAACGTCCTGACTTTC
-	-	TRBV7-2	TRBJ2-3	CASSSDIRGTQYF	TGTGCCAGCAGCTCCGACATAAGGGGGACGCAGTATTTT
-	few	TRBV5-6	TRBJ2-2	CASRRTAVNTGELFF	TGTGCCAGCAGACGGACAGCCGTGAACACCGGGGAGCTGTTTTTT
TRBD1	-	TRBV20-1	TRBJ2-5	CSAKEDRGYF	TGCAGTGCTAAGGAAGACAGGGGGTACTTC
-	-	TRBV19	TRBJ1-5	CASSIEGQPQHF	TGTGCCAGTAGTATAGAAGGCCAGCCCCAGCATTTT
-	-	TRBV6-5	TRBJ1-1	CASSSSGLGLNTEAFF	TGTGCCAGCAGTTCTTCCGGACTGGGCTTGAACACTGAAGCTTTCTTT
TRBD1	-	TRBV4-1	TRBJ2-3	CASSQVWTGGPFDTQYF	TGCGCCAGCAGCCAAGTTTGGACAGGGGGTCCGTTTGATACGCAGTATTTT
TRBD1	-	TRBV5-5	TRBJ1-4	CATNRGLNNEKLFF	TGTGCCACGAACAGGGGGCTTAATAATGAAAAACTGTTTTTT
TRBD2	-	TRBV7-9	TRBJ2-1	CASSLAVTSGVNEQFF	TGTGCCAGCAGCTTAGCGGTGACTAGCGGGGTCAATGAGCAGTTCTTC
-	once	TRBV18	TRBJ1-1	CASSPSMGNTEAFF	TGTGCCAGCTCACCCTCGATGGGGAACACTGAAGCTTTCTTT
-	-	TRBV30	TRBJ1-4	CAWMKTTNEKLFF	TGTGCCTGGATGAAGACTACTAATGAAAAACTGTTTTTT
-	-	TRBV7-9	TRBJ2-7	CASSLEGGTAEQYF	TGTGCCAGCAGCTTAGAGGGCGGGACAGCTGAGCAGTACTTC
-	-	TRBV21-1	TRBJ1-5	CASSIPANSNQPQHF	TGTGCCAGCAGCATCCCGGCAAATAGCAATCAGCCCCAGCATTTT
-	-	TRBV5-6	TRBJ2-1	CASSAFSSYNEQFF	TGTGCCAGCAGCGCCTTTAGCTCCTACAATGAGCAGTTCTTC
-	-	TRBV19	TRBJ2-7	CASRRLTSYEQYF	TGTGCCAGTAGAAGGCTTACCTCCTACGAGCAGTACTTC
-	-	TRBV9	TRBJ2-1	CASSEGVVTGEQFF	TGTGCCAGCAGCGAAGGGGTAGTCACGGGGGAGCAGTTCTTC
-	-	TRBV12-5	TRBJ2-5	CASGSSTVEETQYF	TGTGCTAGTGGTTCTTCGACAGTAGAAGAGACCCAGTACTTC
TRBD1	-	TRBV9	TRBJ1-1	CASSVVGQLNTEAFF	TGTGCCAGCAGCGTAGTGGGACAGCTGAACACTGAAGCTTTCTTT
TRBD1	-	TRBV6-5	TRBJ1-5	CASSYPGGGQPQHF	TGTGCCAGCAGTTACCCAGGGGGCGGACAGCCCCAGCATTTT
TRBD1	-	TRBV18	TRBJ2-6	CASSSSDRAMGANVLTF	TGTGCCAGCTCATCGTCGGACAGGGCAATGGGGGCCAACGTCCTGACCTTC
-	-	TRBV4-1	TRBJ2-2	CASSQERETSNTGELFF	TGCGCCAGCAGCCAAGAGCGAGAGACTTCGAACACCGGGGAGCTGTTTTTT
-	once	TRBV7-9	TRBJ2-2	CASSQRANTGELFF	TGTGCCAGCAGCCAACGGGCCAACACCGGGGAGCTGTTTTTT
-	-	TRBV27	TRBJ2-7	CASGARSYEQYF	TGTGCCAGCGGGGCAAGGTCCTACGAGCAGTACTTC
TRBD1	-	TRBV18	TRBJ1-6	CASSADRSKFSPLHF	TGTGCCAGCTCAGCGGACAGGTCTAAATTTTCACCCCTCCACTTT
TRBD2	-	TRBV7-2	TRBJ2-3	CASSLVLAGASSTDTQYF	TGTGCCAGCAGCTTAGTACTAGCGGGGGCCTCTAGCACAGATACGCAGTATTTT
TRBD1	-	TRBV19	TRBJ1-2	CASSMRQGQDFYGYTF	TGTGCCAGTAGTATGAGACAGGGCCAAGACTTCTATGGCTACACCTTC
-	-	TRBV29-1	TRBJ2-7	CSTTVGPQGGEQYF	TGCAGCACCACGGTTGGCCCCCAAGGGGGCGAGCAGTACTTC
-	-	TRBV6-4	TRBJ2-1	CASSDGGVPNNEQFF	TGTGCCAGCAGTGACGGGGGAGTCCCTAACAATGAGCAGTTCTTC
-	few	TRBV10-2	TRBJ2-4	CASSDRTVAKNIQYF	TGCGCCAGCAGTGACAGGACAGTCGCCAAAAACATTCAGTACTTC
TRBD2	-	TRBV7-8	TRBJ2-1	CASSLTLTSGQKHNEQFF	TGTGCCAGCAGCTTAACGTTGACTAGCGGTCAAAAGCACAATGAGCAGTTCTTC
TRBD1	-	TRBV5-1	TRBJ2-5	CASSLLTGEETQYF	TGCGCCAGCAGCTTGTTGACAGGGGAAGAGACCCAGTACTTC
-	-	TRBV19	TRBJ1-2	CASSISVRTYGYTF	TGTGCCAGTAGTATATCTGTCAGGACCTATGGCTACACCTTC
TRBD2	-	TRBV4-1	TRBJ2-5	CASKEREWTETQYF	TGCGCCAGCAAGGAGCGGGAGTGGACGGAGACCCAGTACTTC
-	-	TRBV7-9	TRBJ2-2	CASPLPGEGAGGELFF	TGTGCCAGCCCCCTACCCGGTGAAGGGGCGGGCGGGGAGCTGTTTTTT
TRBD2	-	TRBV4-1	TRBJ2-1	CASSTALGRVNEQFF	TGCGCCAGCAGCACCGCGCTCGGGAGGGTAAATGAGCAGTTCTTC
-	once	TRBV12-5	TRBJ2-3	CASGLGGTDTQYF	TGTGCTAGTGGTTTGGGAGGCACAGATACGCAGTATTTT
-	-	TRBV5-6	TRBJ2-6	CASSLTFRGSTGANVPTF	TGTGCCAGCAGCTTGACGTTTCGGGGGAGTACTGGGGCCAACGTCCCGACTTTC
TRBD1	-	TRBV18	TRBJ1-5	CASSQGGRGQPQHF	TGTGCCAGCTCACAAGGGGGCCGGGGTCAGCCCCAGCATTTT
TRBD2	-	TRBV5-1	TRBJ2-7	CASSPGLAEPSYEQYF	TGCGCCAGCAGCCCAGGACTAGCGGAACCATCCTACGAGCAGTACTTC
-	-	TRBV7-2	TRBJ1-3	CASSFSSSGNTIYF	TGTGCCAGCAGTTTCAGCAGCTCTGGAAACACCATATATTTT
-	-	TRBV6-1	TRBJ1-2	CASTVAGSITF	TGTGCCAGCACGGTAGCAGGAAGTATCACCTTC
-	-	TRBV5-1	TRBJ1-1	CASSSTPTHYTEAFF	TGCGCCAGCAGCTCAACCCCCACCCACTACACTGAAGCTTTCTTT
-	-	TRBV4-1	TRBJ1-3	CASSRPTGTLRNTIYF	TGCGCCAGCAGCCGGCCCACAGGGACTTTGCGAAACACCATATATTTT
TRBD2	-	TRBV18	TRBJ2-3	CASSPPAGGPRNTQYF	TGTGCCAGCTCACCACCAGCGGGAGGGCCTCGGAATACGCAGTATTTT
-	-	TRBV7-3	TRBJ2-2	CASSFTGSNTGELFF	TGTGCCAGCAGCTTCACAGGGTCGAACACCGGGGAGCTGTTTTTT
-	-	TRBV9	TRBJ1-3	CASSPMGNTIYF	TGTGCCAGCAGCCCGATGGGAAACACCATATATTTT